This TCR beta chain was sequenced for a study of T cells after yellow fever vaccination. Study-wide context: Fractions with few cells were prepared using SMART-Seq v4 Ultra Low Input. Study-level findings and limits: In post-booster samples, most primary-vaccination clones reappeared (approximately 97% CD4, about 91% CD8). Overall, a small share of clonotypes was seen in both CD4 and CD8 compartments.

This clonotype was observed a handful of times. Its specificity is not known. Germline-derived CDR1 and CDR2 are SQVTM and ANQGSEA. With 4 bases removed from V and 7 bases from J, the gap between germline ends came to 14 bases. The CDR3 has 13 residues. Generation of TCR cDNA used 5'RACE template switching (which added a universal primer site and UMIs). TCRdb reprocessed the 5' RACE reads with MiXCR, giving one entry per CDR3 protein. The sample comprises around 320,000 distinct CDR3 sequences, 7.5% to 9% of which are singletons, and around 3.3% rests with the top ten. The rearrangement links TRBV29-1 to TRBJ2-1; D perhaps matches TRBD2 (6 bases). This sequence was found in a man in his late teens or twenties who received the YFV17D yellow fever vaccine. The sample in question was CD4+ T cells sorted from PBMCs, obtained 5 days after the yellow fever booster vaccination. The CDR3 DNA reads as TGCAGCGTTGCAAGACTAGAGGGGAATGAGCAGTTCTTC. Encoded protein: CSVARLEGNEQFF.